This T cell receptor (beta chain) was sequenced in a study of blood T cell repertoires in COVID-19. At the level of the study: The origin of the acute and convalescent COVID-19 samples was the United States, Italy and Spain. PBMCs, B-cell-depleted T cells, or T cells were the source of the cDNA or gDNA that made up the material.

Trimming cost V 2 bases and J 6 bases, with 10 bases left between them. There are 13 residues in the CDR3. Germline V gene lookup returns CDR1 MNHEY and CDR2 SMNVEV (reference sequence). Methods used by the authors: The authors estimated nucleated cell counts from reference gene primer amplification. The table came from immunoSEQ multiplex PCR; TCRdb's copy has only in-frame clones and leaves some out. D and trimming were read from the DNA, whereas the V and J calls and clone size are those reported in that table. The table records under 150,000 clones, 90% of them present only once. Sequences were obtained from peripheral blood. The sequence came from a human donor with active COVID-19. The donor label of this sample is uncertain. The rearrangement joins TRBV27 to TRBJ1-1, with a weak D call TRBD1 (6 bases). The chain's CDR3 is CASSLQGLSEAFF. Written as DNA, the CDR3 is TGTGCCAGCAGTTTACAGGGGCTGTCTGAAGCTTTCTTT.